This record concerns one T cell receptor beta chain sequence. Its antigen remains unidentified. Each TCR library consumed 3500 ng of total RNA. TCRdb reprocessed the 5' RACE reads and stores each CDR3 protein as one record, lacking DNA. The sample holds under 150,000 distinct CDR3 sequences. The germline V gene has CDR1 SGHRS and CDR2 YFSETQ. This CDR3 contains 13 residues. This specimen belongs to a study of monozygotic twins with inflammatory bowel disease. General study findings and limits: Ultimately, a single strong signal or clonotype associated with IBD was not supported.

Blood was drawn at 2.5 ml per donor. Sequencing was performed on blood. The TCR originated in a human donor with ulcerative colitis or Crohn's disease, or a healthy co-twin of an affected twin (not recorded which). The rearrangement links TRBV5-1 to TRBJ1-2. The CDR3: CASSLGRSRGYTF.